A selection of T cell receptor beta chains follows, all from one sample in a study of blood T cell repertoires in COVID-19. Data came from immunoSEQ multiplex PCR; TCRdb stores just in-frame clones and leaves some out. This sample has some 300,000 clones, with around 90% found just once. The sequenced sample consisted of PBMCs or T cells enriched from blood (not recorded which). The source is a young woman who had recovered from COVID-19. The CDR3 runs from the conserved cysteine through the conserved F or W. A D gene is named only where the DNA matches it firmly.

TRBV18	TRBD1	TRBJ1-5	CASSPLDRESQPQHF
TRBV5-1	.	TRBJ1-1	CASSLSLNTEAFF
TRBV18	.	TRBJ2-2	CASSPGLIKWAGELFF
TRBV28	.	TRBJ1-5	CASSLSRGRKGGGNQPQHF
TRBV6-5	.	TRBJ2-7	CASSLGLTSEQYF
TRBV12-3/TRBV12-4	.	TRBJ2-7	CATRSGGHEQYF
TRBV7-3	TRBD2	TRBJ2-7	CASSPGLGDYEQYF
TRBV5-1	.	TRBJ2-4	CASSLGEHKGLAKNIQYF
TRBV10-3	.	TRBJ2-7	CAIGGTVRWEQYF
TRBV27	.	TRBJ1-5	CASSTGNSPNQPQHF
TRBV7-8	TRBD1	TRBJ2-3	CASSLGPGQSTDTQYF
TRBV14	TRBD1	TRBJ2-3	CASSQDRDRVYGEDTQYF
TRBV3-1/TRBV3-2	.	TRBJ1-3	CASSQGPISGNTIYF
TRBV4-3	TRBD1	TRBJ1-4	CASSPKRTGSRNEKLFF
TRBV28	.	TRBJ1-5	CASSSRNTVNQPQHF
TRBV24-1	TRBD1	TRBJ1-2	CATSARDSYYGYTF
TRBV6-6	TRBD1	TRBJ2-7	CASTGGRTVPYEQYF
TRBV27	TRBD2	TRBJ2-5	CASTSLAGGHRETQYF
TRBV7-2	.	TRBJ1-1	CASSLQGRAEAFF
TRBV28	TRBD1	TRBJ2-2	CASSFRTGTGELFF
TRBV27	.	TRBJ1-1	CASSLVAVDTEAFF
TRBV24-1	TRBD1	TRBJ2-7	CATSGTGGYEQYF
TRBV28	.	TRBJ1-4	CASSFRGIATNEKLFF
TRBV29-1	TRBD2	TRBJ2-5	CSVEDRYPLAGGIGRETQYF
TRBV5-6	TRBD1	TRBJ2-1	CASSLDTGGWQFF
TRBV11-3	.	TRBJ2-3	CASSRDGADTQYF
TRBV6-4	.	TRBJ2-3	CARSGTPGHGDTQYF
TRBV7-2	TRBD1	TRBJ2-2	CASSEDRGRGELFF
TRBV3-1/TRBV3-2	.	TRBJ2-3	CASSQVTTSTDTQYF
TRBV11-3	.	TRBJ1-1	CATTWGGNTEAFF
TRBV9	TRBD2	TRBJ2-3	CASSVIAGGPLDTQYF
TRBV5-1	.	TRBJ1-1	CASSWNQDSNTEAFF
TRBV24-1	.	TRBJ2-1	CATSERGRGFYNEQFF
TRBV27	.	TRBJ2-3	CASSYGRDTDTQYF
TRBV5-8	.	TRBJ2-4	CASSFGHNDIQYF
TRBV12-3/TRBV12-4	TRBD1	TRBJ1-2	CASILQGAKSF
TRBV20-1	.	TRBJ1-2	CSASEGTPRGGYGYTF